This T cell receptor (beta chain) was profiled in a study of blood T cells in healthy people across ages. General study results and limits: Reliance upon unsorted PBMCs precluded definitive naive versus antigen-experienced comparison. Diversity of TCR beta per million T cells declined in a roughly linear way with age. Any changes in expanded clonotypes were possibly confounded, as donor CMV status remained unknown.

In its sample, this clonotype was seen a few times. Its antigen is still unknown. V shed 0 bases and J shed 5 bases, with 11 bases lying between them. The CDR3 has 14 residues. Germline-derived CDR1 and CDR2 are ENHRY and SYGVKD. Together with a sample-barcoded 5' primer, a J-beta primer mix was included in a second PCR lasting roughly 6 to 12 cycles. TCRdb ran MiXCR on the 5' RACE reads and lists one entry per CDR3 protein. The top ten hold around 10% of the sample, which has fewer than 2,000,000 distinct CDR3 sequences, 30% to 40% seen once. The specimen sequenced was blood. This clonotype originated in a woman in her twenties or thirties in good health. The J gene is TRBJ2-7, the V gene TRBV10-3; maybe TRBD2 (5 bases). This CDR3 is CAISESRGFHEQYF. DNA of the CDR3: TGTGCCATCAGTGAGTCTAGAGGGTTCCACGAGCAGTACTTC.